These 13 T cell receptor beta chains came from one sample sequenced in a study of PD-1 blockade in classical Hodgkin lymphoma. The repertoire was sequenced with immunoSEQ multiplex PCR; TCRdb's copy has only in-frame clones and lacks some. The top ten clones hold roughly 24% of a sample with roughly 13,000 clones, about 78% of them seen once. All patients experienced relapse after autologous stem cell transplantation, and brentuximab vedotin exposure was variable. This specimen was peripheral blood mononuclear cells (PBMCs), taken before the second cycle of nivolumab. The receptors come from a human donor with classical Hodgkin lymphoma.

The V call is TRBV2, the J call TRBJ2-3; unclear D gene. The V gene's germline CDR1 is SNHLY and CDR2 FYNNEI. V was trimmed by 5 bases and J by 4 bases, leaving 10 bases between them. This CDR3 is built from 13 residues. The CDR3 reads CASSKWPPDTQYF. CDR3 bases: TGTGCCAGCAGTAAGTGGCCCCCAGATACGCAGTATTTT.

This clone occurred a few times. The rearrangement joins TRBV4-3 to TRBJ2-7; 7 bases agree with TRBD1. The V gene's germline CDR1 is LGHNA and CDR2 YSLEER. The CDR3 has 13 amino acids. V shed 5 bases and J 4 bases; nucleotides not matched to a gene: 5. The CDR3 is CASSLQTGYEQYF. The CDR3 DNA sequence: TGCGCCAGCAGCTTACAGACAGGGTACGAGCAGTACTTC.

The gene calls are TRBV5-6 and TRBJ2-1, with D perhaps given as TRBD1 or TRBD2 (6 bases each). From germline, CDR1 is SGHDT and CDR2 YYEEEE. The CDR3 sequence is 16 residues long. V lost 0 bases to trimming and J lost 3 bases, with 13 bases between them. CDR3 nucleotide sequence: TGTGCCAGCAGCTTGGATGCAGGGGAGGTCTACAATGAGCAGTTCTTC. It yields the protein CASSLDAGEVYNEQFF.

V usage is TRBV4-3 and J usage is TRBJ2-2; D assignment may be TRBD1 or TRBD2 (5 bases each). Germline V gives CDR1 LGHNA, CDR2 YSLEER. CDR3 size: 16 residues. Trimming removed 4 bases from V and 5 bases from J, with 17 bases in between. The CDR3 coding sequence is TGCGCCAGCAGCCTTTTACCCGGGACCGAAACCGGGGAGCTGTTTTTT. Protein sequence: CASSLLPGTETGELFF.

This clone is labeled as medium-sized. V is TRBV19 and J is TRBJ1-1; TRBD1 matches 7 bases. The CDR3 runs 16 residues. Unmatched junction bases numbered 10, after V lost 6 bases and J lost 0 bases. CDR1 is LNHDA and CDR2 is SQIVND in the germline V gene (reference sequence). CDR3 sequence: CASRRTGQYMNTEAFF. The CDR3 DNA sequence: TGTGCCAGTAGAAGGACAGGACAATACATGAACACTGAAGCTTTCTTT.

This sequence joins TRBV30 and TRBJ2-1; D gene unclear. Trimming shortened V by 2 bases and J by 0 bases, and 20 bases separated the two germline ends. Germline lookup yields CDR1 GTSNPN and CDR2 SVGIG (reference sequence). The CDR3 has 18 residues. The CDR3 bases are TGTGCCTGGAGTATGGCAGAAACCCAAAGGTTCTCCTACAATGAGCAGTTCTTC. Its translation: CAWSMAETQRFSYNEQFF.

This chain joins TRBV10-3 and TRBJ1-3; D ambiguous. V gave up 1 base and J gave up 0 bases, with 10 bases separating them. This CDR3 has 16 amino acids. Germline V gene sequence: CDR1 ENHRY, CDR2 SYGVKD. DNA for the CDR3: TGTGCCATCAGTGAGTGGACGGCCATCTCTGGAAACACCATATATTTT. The encoded protein is CAISEWTAISGNTIYF.

This clone came up a few times. V and J are TRBV28 and TRBJ2-7; possibly TRBD1 for D (6 bases). This CDR3 is built from 16 residues. V was clipped by 2 bases and J by 3 bases, with 17 bases between them. Germline V gives CDR1 MDHEN, CDR2 SYDVKM. This CDR3 is CASSLPSTGIGYEQYF. The CDR3 nucleotides are TGTGCCAGCAGTTTACCATCCACAGGGATCGGCTACGAGCAGTACTTC.

This sequence joins TRBV5-1 and TRBJ2-2; 9 bases line up with TRBD2. Germline trimming cut 6 bases from V and 0 bases from J; bases unmatched to any gene: 9. The germline V gene has CDR1 SGHRS and CDR2 YFSETQ. The CDR3 contains 17 residues. The CDR3 spells CASKISGGAANTGELFF. DNA of the CDR3: TGCGCCAGCAAAATTAGCGGGGGCGCCGCGAACACCGGGGAGCTGTTTTTT.

V gene TRBV5-1 combines with J gene TRBJ2-5, with a possible D match to TRBD1 (6 bases). There are 12 residues in the CDR3. CDR1 and CDR2 (germline): SGHRS, YFSETQ. V was shortened by 6 bases and J by 4 bases, with 10 bases between the two germline ends. The CDR3 DNA reads as TGCGCCAGCACGGACAGACTAGAGACCCAGTACTTC. It yields the protein CASTDRLETQYF.

The J gene is TRBJ1-2, the V gene TRBV2; maybe TRBD1 (5 bases). Germline V gene data show CDR1 as SNHLY and CDR2 as FYNNEI. This CDR3 contains 14 residues. Trimming removed 3 bases from V and 0 bases from J, with 8 bases in between. CDR3 DNA sequence: TGTGCCAGCAGTGATTGGGGGACTAACTATGGCTACACCTTC. Translating gives CASSDWGTNYGYTF.

The rearrangement links TRBV7-9 to TRBJ2-2, with 8 bases matching TRBD1. Germline V gene data show CDR1 as SEHNR and CDR2 as FQNEAQ (reference sequence). CDR3 length equals 15 residues. J gave up 6 bases and V 7 bases, and 10 bases lay outside the gene matches. The CDR3 spells CASTPPDRDPGELFF. The CDR3 nucleotides read TGTGCCAGCACCCCCCCGGACAGGGATCCCGGGGAGCTGTTTTTT.

About this clone: Other DNA sequences from this sample encode an identical CDR3 as well. V and J are TRBV19 and TRBJ1-5; D might be TRBD1 (6 bases). From germline, CDR1 is LNHDA and CDR2 SQIVND (reference sequence). V was shortened by 4 bases and J by 7 bases, with 11 bases between the two germline ends. The CDR3 is 13 residues long. CDR3 loop: CASSTSGAQPQHF. DNA of the CDR3: TGTGCCAGTAGTACCTCAGGGGCGCAGCCCCAGCATTTT.